This T cell receptor beta chain was observed in a study of blood T cells in healthy people across ages. The CDR3 covers 13 residues. Germline-derived CDR1 and CDR2 are SGHRS and YFSETQ. V lost 6 bases to trimming and J lost 2 bases, with 11 bases between them. Regarding the study as a whole: Fewer expanded clones and more diversity marked long-lived versus aged donors. Roughly linearly, TCR beta diversity per million T cells fell as age increased.

On this clonotype itself: Its antigen is unidentified.

With a J-beta primer mix and a sample-barcoded 5' primer, a second PCR ran roughly 6 to 11 cycles. Each CDR3 protein gets one entry after TCRdb re-called the 5' RACE reads with MiXCR. This repertoire shows hundreds of thousands of distinct CDR3 sequences, about 27% found once; its top ten account for approximately 3.6%. The same sample was also studied in work on T cells of mothers and their children. From that paper: The TCR beta CDR3 read count exceeded 9 million for each mother and was around 3.1 million for each child. Biologically related mothers and children overlapped slightly more than unrelated pairs, a non-significant difference.

Sequencing used blood. This sequence joins TRBV5-1 and TRBJ1-1; no firm D call. The TCR was taken from a boy between 2 and 10 years old in good health. DNA for the CDR3: TGCGCCAGCACCCAACGGGCTAACACTGAAGCTTTCTTT. It yields the protein CASTQRANTEAFF.